This T cell receptor (beta chain) was identified in a study of blood T cells in healthy people across ages. Together with a sample-barcoded 5' primer, a J-beta primer mix was included in a second PCR lasting about 7 to 11 cycles. MiXCR, run by TCRdb on the 5' RACE reads, gives a single entry per CDR3 protein. In the table there are approximately 940,000 distinct CDR3 sequences, roughly 43% of which are singletons. The sequence was collected from a young man in good health. The sequenced sample consisted of blood.

CDR3 protein: CSARDWLYYNEQFF. CDR3 in DNA: TGCAGTGCTAGAGATTGGCTATACTACAATGAGCAGTTCTTC. This sequence joins TRBV20-1 and TRBJ2-1; unclear D gene. Trimming removed 0 bases from V and 3 bases from J, with 9 bases in between. CDR1 and CDR2 (germline): DFQATT, SNEGSKA (reference sequence). The CDR3 length is 14 residues.